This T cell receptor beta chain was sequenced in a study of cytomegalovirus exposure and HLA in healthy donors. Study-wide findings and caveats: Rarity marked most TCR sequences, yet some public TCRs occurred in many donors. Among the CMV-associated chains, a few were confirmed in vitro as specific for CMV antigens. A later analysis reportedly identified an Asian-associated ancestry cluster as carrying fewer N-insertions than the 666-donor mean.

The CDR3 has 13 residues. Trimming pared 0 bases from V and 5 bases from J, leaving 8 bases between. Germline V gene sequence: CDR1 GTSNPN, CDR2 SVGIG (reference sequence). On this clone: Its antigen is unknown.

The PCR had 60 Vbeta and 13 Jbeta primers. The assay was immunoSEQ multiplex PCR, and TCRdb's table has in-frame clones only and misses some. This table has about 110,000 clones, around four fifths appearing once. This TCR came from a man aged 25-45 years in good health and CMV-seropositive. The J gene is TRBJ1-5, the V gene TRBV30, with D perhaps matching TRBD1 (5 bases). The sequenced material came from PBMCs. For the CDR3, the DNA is TGTGCCTGGAGTGTGGGGGGGGATCAGCCCCAGCATTTT. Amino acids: CAWSVGGDQPQHF.